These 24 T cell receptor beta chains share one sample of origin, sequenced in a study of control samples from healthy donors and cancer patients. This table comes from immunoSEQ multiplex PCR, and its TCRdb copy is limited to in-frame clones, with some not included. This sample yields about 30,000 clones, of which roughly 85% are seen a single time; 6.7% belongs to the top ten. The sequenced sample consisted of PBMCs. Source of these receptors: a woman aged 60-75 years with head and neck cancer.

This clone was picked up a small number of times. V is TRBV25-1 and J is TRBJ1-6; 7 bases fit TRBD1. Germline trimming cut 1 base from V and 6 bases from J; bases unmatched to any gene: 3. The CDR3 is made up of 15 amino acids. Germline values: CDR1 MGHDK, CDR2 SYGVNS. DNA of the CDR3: TGTGCCAGCAGTGAATCGGCAGGGGGTAATTCACCCCTCCACTTT. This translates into CASSESAGGNSPLHF.

For the CDR3, the DNA is TGTGCCAGCAGCCCGGGGGGGAATGTGTACAATGAGCAGTTCTTC. Its protein product is CASSPGGNVYNEQFF. V and J are TRBV7-9 and TRBJ2-1; 8 bases map to TRBD2. Germline lookup yields CDR1 SEHNR and CDR2 FQNEAQ (reference sequence). V shed 5 bases, J shed 4 bases, and the junction held 7 bases outside the gene matches. The CDR3 is 15 residues long.

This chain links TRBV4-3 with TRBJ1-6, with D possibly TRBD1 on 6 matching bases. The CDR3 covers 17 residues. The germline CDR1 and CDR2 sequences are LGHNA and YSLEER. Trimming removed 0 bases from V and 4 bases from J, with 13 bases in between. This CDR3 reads CASSQEGGATYNSPLHF. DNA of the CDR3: TGCGCCAGCAGCCAAGAAGGGGGGGCAACTTATAATTCACCCCTCCACTTT.

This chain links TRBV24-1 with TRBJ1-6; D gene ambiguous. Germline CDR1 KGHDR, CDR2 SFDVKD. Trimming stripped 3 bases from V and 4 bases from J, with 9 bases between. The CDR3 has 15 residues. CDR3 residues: CATSDGRVYNSPLHF. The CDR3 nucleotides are TGTGCCACCAGTGATGGAAGGGTATATAATTCACCCCTCCACTTT.

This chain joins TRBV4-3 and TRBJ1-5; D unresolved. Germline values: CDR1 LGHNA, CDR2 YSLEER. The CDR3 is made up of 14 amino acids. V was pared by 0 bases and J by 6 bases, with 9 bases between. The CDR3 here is CASSQEPGSQPQHF. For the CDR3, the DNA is TGCGCCAGCAGCCAAGAACCGGGGAGTCAGCCCCAGCATTTT.

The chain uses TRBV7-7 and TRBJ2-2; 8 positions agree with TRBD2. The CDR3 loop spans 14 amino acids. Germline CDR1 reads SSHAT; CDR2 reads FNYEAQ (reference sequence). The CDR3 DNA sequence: TGTGCTAGCGGGGCGGGGCCGAACACCGGGGAGCTGTTTTTT. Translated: CASGAGPNTGELFF.

The CDR3 nucleotides are TGTGCCAGCAGTTCCGAGAGACTAGCGGGAAGAAACGAGCAGTACTTC. Protein: CASSSERLAGRNEQYF. The chain uses TRBV6-5 and TRBJ2-7; 11 bases match TRBD2. This CDR3 has 16 amino acids. Germline CDR1 and CDR2: MNHEY and SVGAGI. J was trimmed by 5 bases and V by 4 bases; bases with no gene match: 10.

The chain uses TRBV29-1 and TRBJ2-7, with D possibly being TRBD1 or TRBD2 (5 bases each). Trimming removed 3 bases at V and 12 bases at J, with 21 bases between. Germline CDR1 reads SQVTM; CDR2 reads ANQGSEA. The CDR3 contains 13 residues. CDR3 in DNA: TGCAGCGTTGAGACCGGGACGGACGAGAGGAGGTACTTC. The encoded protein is CSVETGTDERRYF.

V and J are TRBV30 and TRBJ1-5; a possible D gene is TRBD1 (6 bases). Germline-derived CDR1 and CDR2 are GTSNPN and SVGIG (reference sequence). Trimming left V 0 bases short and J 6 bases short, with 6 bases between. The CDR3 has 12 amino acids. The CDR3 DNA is TGTGCCTGGAGTGTGGGGGCTCAGCCCCAGCATTTT. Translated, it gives CAWSVGAQPQHF. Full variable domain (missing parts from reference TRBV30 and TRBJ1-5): SQTIHQWPATLVQPVGSPLSLECTVEGTSNPNLYWYRQAAGRGLQLLFYSVGIGQISSEVPQNLSASRPQDRQFILSSKKLLLSDSGFYLCAWSVGAQPQHFGDGTRLSIL.

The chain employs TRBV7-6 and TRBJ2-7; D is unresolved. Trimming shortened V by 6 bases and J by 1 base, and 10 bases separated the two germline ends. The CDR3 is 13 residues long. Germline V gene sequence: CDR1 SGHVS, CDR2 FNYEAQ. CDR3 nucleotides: TGTGCCAGCAGTCCTCTGGGGTCCTACGAGCAGTACTTC. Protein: CASSPLGSYEQYF. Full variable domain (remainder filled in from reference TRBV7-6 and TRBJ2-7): GAGVSQSPRYKVTKRGQDVALRCDPISGHVSLYWYRQALGQGPEFLTYFNYEAQQDKSGLPNDRFSAERPEGSISTLTIQRTEQRDSAMYRCASSPLGSYEQYFGPGTRLTVT.

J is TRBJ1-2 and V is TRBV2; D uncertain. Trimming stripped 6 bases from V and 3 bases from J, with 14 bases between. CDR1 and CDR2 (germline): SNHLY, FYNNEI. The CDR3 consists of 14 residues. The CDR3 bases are TGTGCCAGCAGCAGGAAGTTATTAGACTATGGCTACACCTTC. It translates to CASSRKLLDYGYTF.

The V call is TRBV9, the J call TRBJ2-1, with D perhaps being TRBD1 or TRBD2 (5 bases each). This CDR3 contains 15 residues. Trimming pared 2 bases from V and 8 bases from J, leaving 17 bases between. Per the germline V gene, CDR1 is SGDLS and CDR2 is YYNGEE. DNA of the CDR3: TGTGCCAGCAGCGTTGGGACGGTTTCGGGCGATGAGCAGTTCTTC. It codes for CASSVGTVSGDEQFF.

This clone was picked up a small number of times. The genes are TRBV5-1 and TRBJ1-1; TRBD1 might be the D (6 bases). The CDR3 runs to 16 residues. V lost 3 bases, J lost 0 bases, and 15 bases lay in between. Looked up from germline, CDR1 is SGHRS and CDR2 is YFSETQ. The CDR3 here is CASSSDPGTLNTEAFF. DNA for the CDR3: TGCGCCAGCAGCTCAGACCCCGGGACATTGAACACTGAAGCTTTCTTT.

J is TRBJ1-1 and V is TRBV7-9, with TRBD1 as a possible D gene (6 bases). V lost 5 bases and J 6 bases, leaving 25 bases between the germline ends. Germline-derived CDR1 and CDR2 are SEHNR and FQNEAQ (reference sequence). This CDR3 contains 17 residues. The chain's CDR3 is CASSIDGLTGSMAEAFF. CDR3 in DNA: TGTGCCAGCAGCATCGACGGTTTAACAGGGAGTATGGCTGAAGCTTTCTTT.

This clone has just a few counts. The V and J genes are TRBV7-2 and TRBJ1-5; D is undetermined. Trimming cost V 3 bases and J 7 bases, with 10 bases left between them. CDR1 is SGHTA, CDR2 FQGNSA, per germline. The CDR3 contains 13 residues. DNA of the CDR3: TGTGCCAGCAGCTTTAGTATCTACCAGCCCCAGCATTTT. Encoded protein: CASSFSIYQPQHF.

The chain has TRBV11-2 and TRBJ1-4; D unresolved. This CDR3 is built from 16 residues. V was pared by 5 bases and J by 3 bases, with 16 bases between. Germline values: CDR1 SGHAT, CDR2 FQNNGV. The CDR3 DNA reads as TGTGCCAGCAGCCCCAGGCCAAGGAGCCCTAATGAAAAACTGTTTTTT. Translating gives CASSPRPRSPNEKLFF. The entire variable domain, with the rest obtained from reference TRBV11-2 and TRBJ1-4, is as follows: EAGVAQSPRYKIIEKRQSVAFWCNPISGHATLYWYQQILGQGPKLLIQFQNNGVVDDSQLPKDRFSAERLKGVDSTLKIQPAKLEDSAVYLCASSPRPRSPNEKLFFGSGTQLSVL.

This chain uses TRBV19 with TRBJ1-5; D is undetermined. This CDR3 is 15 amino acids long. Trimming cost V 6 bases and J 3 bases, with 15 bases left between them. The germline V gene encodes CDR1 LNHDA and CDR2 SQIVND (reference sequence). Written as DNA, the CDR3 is TGTGCCAGTAGCCCCCCATTTGTCAACAATCAGCCCCAGCATTTT. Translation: CASSPPFVNNQPQHF.

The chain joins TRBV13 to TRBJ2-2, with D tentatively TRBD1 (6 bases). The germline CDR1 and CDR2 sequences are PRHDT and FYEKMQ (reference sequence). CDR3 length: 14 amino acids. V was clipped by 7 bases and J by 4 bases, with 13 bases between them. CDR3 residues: CASKGVRGTGELFF. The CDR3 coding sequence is TGTGCCAGCAAGGGGGTGCGAGGCACCGGGGAGCTGTTTTTT.

The CDR3 sequence: CASSVSRDSLGEQFF. CDR3 nucleotides: TGTGCCAGCAGCGTGTCTCGCGACAGCCTAGGGGAGCAGTTCTTC. The chain is built from TRBV9 and TRBJ2-1; D perhaps matches TRBD1 (5 bases). This CDR3 contains 15 residues. Looked up from germline, CDR1 is SGDLS and CDR2 is YYNGEE. Between the trimmed V and J ends, which lost 2 bases and 10 bases, there was a span of 19 bases.

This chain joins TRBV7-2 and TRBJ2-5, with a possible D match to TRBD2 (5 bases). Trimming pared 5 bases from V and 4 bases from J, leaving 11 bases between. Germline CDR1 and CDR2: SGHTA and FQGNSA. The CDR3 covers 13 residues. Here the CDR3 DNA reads TGTGCCAGCAGCCCCCGGGGATCAGAGACCCAGTACTTC. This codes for CASSPRGSETQYF. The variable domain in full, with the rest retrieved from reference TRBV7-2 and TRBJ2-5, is GAGVSQSPSNKVTEKGKDVELRCDPISGHTALYWYRQSLGQGLEFLIYFQGNSAPDKSGLPSDRFSAERTGGSVSTLTIQRTQQEDSAVYLCASSPRGSETQYFGPGTRLLVL.

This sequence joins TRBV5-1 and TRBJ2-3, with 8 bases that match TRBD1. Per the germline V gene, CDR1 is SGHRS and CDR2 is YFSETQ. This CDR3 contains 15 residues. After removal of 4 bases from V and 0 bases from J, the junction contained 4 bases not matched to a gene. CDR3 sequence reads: CASSRDRPSTDTQYF. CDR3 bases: TGCGCCAGCAGCCGGGACAGGCCTAGCACAGATACGCAGTATTTT.

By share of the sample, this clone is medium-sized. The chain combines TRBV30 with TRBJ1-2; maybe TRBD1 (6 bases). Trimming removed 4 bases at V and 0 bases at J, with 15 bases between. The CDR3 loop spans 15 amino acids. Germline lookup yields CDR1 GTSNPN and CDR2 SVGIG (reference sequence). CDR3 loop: CAWTLEGGSNYGYTF. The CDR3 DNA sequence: TGTGCCTGGACTCTAGAGGGGGGCTCTAACTATGGCTACACCTTC.

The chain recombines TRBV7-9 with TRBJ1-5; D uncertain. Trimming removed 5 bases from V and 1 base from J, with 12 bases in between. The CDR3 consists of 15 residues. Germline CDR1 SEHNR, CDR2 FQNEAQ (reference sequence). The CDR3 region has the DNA TGTGCCAGCAGCCATGGGGAAGCAAGCAATCAGCCCCAGCATTTT. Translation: CASSHGEASNQPQHF.

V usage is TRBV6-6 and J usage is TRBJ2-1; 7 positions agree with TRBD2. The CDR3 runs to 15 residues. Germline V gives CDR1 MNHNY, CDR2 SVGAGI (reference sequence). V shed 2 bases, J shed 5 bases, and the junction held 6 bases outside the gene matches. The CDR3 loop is CASSYGSGSNNEQFF. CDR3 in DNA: TGTGCCAGCAGTTACGGTAGCGGGTCAAACAATGAGCAGTTCTTC.